One TCR beta chain is described in this entry. Trimming at V came to 3 bases and at J to 0 bases, leaving 6 bases not matched to a gene. This CDR3 has 16 residues. Germline V gene sequence: CDR1 KGHSH, CDR2 LQKENI. These data belong to a study of blood T cell repertoires in COVID-19. At the level of the study: Donors in the United States, Italy and Spain gave samples during acute or convalescent COVID-19. From T cells, B-cell-depleted T cells, or PBMCs came the material, which was cDNA or gDNA.

Authors' processing steps: Estimation of nucleated cell counts was performed using reference gene primer amplification. The table came from immunoSEQ multiplex PCR; TCRdb's copy has only in-frame clones and leaves some out. V, J and clone size are taken as reported in that table, and D and trimming were inferred from the DNA itself. The sample consists of 150,000 to 180,000 clones, roughly 83% of them appearing once. The rearrangement links TRBV18 to TRBJ2-3; 7 nucleotides agree with TRBD1. This TCR was sampled from a woman aged 60 to 75 with acute or convalescent COVID-19. The sample taken for sequencing was peripheral blood. CDR3 DNA: TGTGCCAGCTCACCCCTGGACAGGCCTAGCACAGATACGCAGTATTTT. It specifies CASSPLDRPSTDTQYF.